The clone carrying this TCR beta chain was seen a single time. A read error is possible here, since a much larger clone lies one base away. This entry is derived from a study of T cells in Graves' hyperthyroidism and ophthalmopathy. Study-wide context: Peripheral blood was acquired at first diagnosis, ahead of any therapy whatsoever.

The germline gives CDR1 MNHEY, CDR2 SMNVEV (reference sequence). This CDR3 is 14 amino acids long. There were TCR beta CDR3 regions amplified from RNA transcripts. With the HTBI primer set, the TCR CDR3 went through a first round of RT-PCR. From the multiplex PCR reads, TCRdb called clonotypes with MiXCR, one entry per CDR3 protein. The data contain hundreds of thousands of distinct CDR3 sequences, around 14% of them seen just once; the ten biggest clones take up about 9.1%. Stability of Graves' hyperthyroidism was defined as absent ophthalmopathy progression within 18 months. Not enrolled were patients with uncontrolled infection, other autoimmune disease, pregnancy or lactation.

This TCR derives from a woman in her late teens or twenties with Graves' hyperthyroidism. The chain recombines TRBV27 with TRBJ1-6, with 8 bases identical to TRBD1. The sequenced sample was blood. The CDR3 DNA sequence: TGTGCCAGCAGTCAAGGACAGGGAGAATCACTCCTCCACTTT. The encoded protein is CASSQGQGESLLHF.